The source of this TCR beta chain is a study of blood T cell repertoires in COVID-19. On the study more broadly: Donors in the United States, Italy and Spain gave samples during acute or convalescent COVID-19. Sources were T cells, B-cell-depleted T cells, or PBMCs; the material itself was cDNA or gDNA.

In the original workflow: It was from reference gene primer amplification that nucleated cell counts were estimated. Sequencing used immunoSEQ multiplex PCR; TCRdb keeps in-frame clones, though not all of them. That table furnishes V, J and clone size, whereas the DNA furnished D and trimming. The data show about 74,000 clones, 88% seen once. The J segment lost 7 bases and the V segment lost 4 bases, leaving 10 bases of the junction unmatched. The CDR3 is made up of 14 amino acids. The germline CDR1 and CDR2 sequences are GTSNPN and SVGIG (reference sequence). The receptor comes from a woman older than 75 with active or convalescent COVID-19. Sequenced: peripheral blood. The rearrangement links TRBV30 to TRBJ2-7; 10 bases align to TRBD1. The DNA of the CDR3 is TGTGCCTGGACTCGGGGACAGGGGAAAGAGGAGCAGTACTTC. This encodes CAWTRGQGKEEQYF. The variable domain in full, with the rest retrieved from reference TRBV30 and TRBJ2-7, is SQTIHQWPATLVQPVGSPLSLECTVEGTSNPNLYWYRQAAGRGLQLLFYSVGIGQISSEVPQNLSASRPQDRQFILSSKKLLLSDSGFYLCAWTRGQGKEEQYFGPGTRLTVT.